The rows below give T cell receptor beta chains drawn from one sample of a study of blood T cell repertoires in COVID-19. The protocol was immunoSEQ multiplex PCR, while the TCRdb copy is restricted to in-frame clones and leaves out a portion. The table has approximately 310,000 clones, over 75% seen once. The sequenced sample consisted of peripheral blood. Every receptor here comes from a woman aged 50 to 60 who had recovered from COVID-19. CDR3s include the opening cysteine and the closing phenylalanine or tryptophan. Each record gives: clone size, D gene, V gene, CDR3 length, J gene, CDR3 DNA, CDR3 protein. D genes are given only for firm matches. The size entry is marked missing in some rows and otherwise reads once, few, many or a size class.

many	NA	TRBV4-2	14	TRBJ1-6	TGTGCCAGCAGCGTCGGACAGAGTAATTCACCCCTCCACTTT	CASSVGQSNSPLHF
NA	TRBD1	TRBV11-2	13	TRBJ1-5	TGTGCCAGCAGCCAGGACAGGGAAGGGCCCCAGCATTTT	CASSQDREGPQHF
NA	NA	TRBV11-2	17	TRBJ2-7	TGTGCCAGCAGCTTAGATAACGCCCCAGGGGAGAAATACGAGCAGTACTTC	CASSLDNAPGEKYEQYF
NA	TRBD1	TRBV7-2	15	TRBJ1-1	TGTGCCAGCAGCTTAGACAGGGGGCTTAACACTGAAGCTTTCTTT	CASSLDRGLNTEAFF
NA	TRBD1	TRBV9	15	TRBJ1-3	TGTGCCAGCAGCCTTGGGACAGGGGTTGGAAACACCATATATTTT	CASSLGTGVGNTIYF
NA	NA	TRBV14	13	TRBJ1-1	TGTGCCAGCAGCCAAGCCGCGTACACTGAAGCTTTCTTT	CASSQAAYTEAFF
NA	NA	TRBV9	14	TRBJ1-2	TGTGCCAGCAGATCTGGGGGCAGAAACTATGGCTACACCTTC	CASRSGGRNYGYTF
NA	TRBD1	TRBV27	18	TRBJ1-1	TGTGCCAGCAGTCACCTTCCGGGACAGTTAAAACCGGGGACTGAAGCTTTCTTT	CASSHLPGQLKPGTEAFF
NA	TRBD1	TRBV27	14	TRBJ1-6	TGTGCCAGCAGTTGGACAGGGATAGGTTCACCCCTCCACTTT	CASSWTGIGSPLHF
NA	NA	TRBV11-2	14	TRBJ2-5	TGTGCCAGCAGCTTAGATGGTAGCTGGGAGACCCAGTACTTC	CASSLDGSWETQYF
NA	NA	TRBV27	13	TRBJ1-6	TGTGCCAGCAGATCAGGGTATTATTCACCCCTCCACTTT	CASRSGYYSPLHF
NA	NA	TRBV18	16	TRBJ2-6	TGTGCCAGCTCACAGGAACGAGGGTCTGGGGCCAACGTCCTGACTTTC	CASSQERGSGANVLTF
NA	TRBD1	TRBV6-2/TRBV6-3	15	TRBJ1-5	TGTGCCAGCAGTTACGAGGGGACAGGGGGGCAGCCCCAGCATTTT	CASSYEGTGGQPQHF
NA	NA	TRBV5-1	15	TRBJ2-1	TGCGCCAGCAGCTTGGGCCCGAGCTCCTACAATGAGCAGTTCTTC	CASSLGPSSYNEQFF
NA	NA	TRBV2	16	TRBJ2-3	TGTGCCAGCAGGAAACTTCTAGACGGAATCACAGATACGCAGTATTTT	CASRKLLDGITDTQYF
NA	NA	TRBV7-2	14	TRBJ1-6	TGTGCCAGCACCATAAACAGGGCTAATTCACCCCTCCACTTT	CASTINRANSPLHF
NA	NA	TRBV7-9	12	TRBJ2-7	TGTGCCACCGACGGGGGAACCTACGAGCAGTACTTC	CATDGGTYEQYF
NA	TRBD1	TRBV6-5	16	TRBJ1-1	TGTGCCAGCAGTTACTTCCCGACAGGGGCCAACACTGAAGCTTTCTTT	CASSYFPTGANTEAFF
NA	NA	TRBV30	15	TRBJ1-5	TGTGCCTGGGATCCGGGACTTAGAAACAATCAGCCCCAGCATTTT	CAWDPGLRNNQPQHF
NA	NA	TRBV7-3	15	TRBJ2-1	TGTGCCAGCAGCCCCTCGGGTGCTGCCTACAATGAGCAGTTCTTC	CASSPSGAAYNEQFF
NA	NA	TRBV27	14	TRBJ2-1	TGTGCCAGCAGCCCCTTCCGGGCCTACAATGAGCAGTTCTTC	CASSPFRAYNEQFF
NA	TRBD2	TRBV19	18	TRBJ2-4	TGTGCCAGTAGTTTGGCTAGCGGGGGACCAAGAGCCAAAAACATTCAGTACTTC	CASSLASGGPRAKNIQYF
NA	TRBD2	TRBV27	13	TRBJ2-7	TGTGCCAGCAGGCCTAGCGGGAACTACGAGCAGTACTTC	CASRPSGNYEQYF
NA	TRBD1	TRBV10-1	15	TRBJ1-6	TGCGCCAGCAGTAAGGACAGGGGGTATAATTCACCCCTCCACTTT	CASSKDRGYNSPLHF
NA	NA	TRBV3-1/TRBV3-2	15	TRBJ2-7	TGTGCCAGCAGCCAAGATAATGTGCCAGCCTACGAGCAGTACTTC	CASSQDNVPAYEQYF
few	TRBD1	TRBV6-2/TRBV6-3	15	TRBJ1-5	TGTGCCAGCAGTGGCGGAGGGGGCGGCACTCAGCCCCAGCATTTT	CASSGGGGGTQPQHF
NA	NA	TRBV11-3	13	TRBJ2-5	TGTGCCAGCAGCTTAGGGGGCGAGGAGACCCAGTACTTC	CASSLGGEETQYF
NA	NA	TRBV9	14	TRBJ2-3	TGTGCCAGCAGCGTATTGGCGGCAACAGATACGCAGTATTTT	CASSVLAATDTQYF
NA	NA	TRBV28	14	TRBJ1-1	TGTGCCAGCAGGAACGGACGACAGTACACTGAAGCTTTCTTT	CASRNGRQYTEAFF
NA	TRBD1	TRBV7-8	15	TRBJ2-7	TGTGCCAGCAGCGCAGACCGGGACAGGTCCTACGAGCAGTACTTC	CASSADRDRSYEQYF
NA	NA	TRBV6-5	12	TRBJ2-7	TGTGCCAGCAGTCCTCGGGACTACGAGCAGTACTTC	CASSPRDYEQYF
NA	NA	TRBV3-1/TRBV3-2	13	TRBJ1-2	TGTGCCAGCAGCCAGGGGGCCCTCTATGGCTACACCTTC	CASSQGALYGYTF